The 25 T cell receptor beta chains presented below share a single source sample, sequenced in a study of blood T cell repertoires in COVID-19. Using immunoSEQ multiplex PCR, the repertoire was profiled, and TCRdb retains in-frame clones only, with some absent. The repertoire has some 450,000 clones, about 87% of them found once; the top ten carry approximately 0.92%. Sequenced input: peripheral blood. These receptors came from a man aged 18 to 35 with COVID-19, enrolled during active disease.

V gene TRBV12-3 or TRBV12-4 combines with J gene TRBJ2-7; D is uncertain. V dropped 5 bases and J dropped 4 bases, with 9 bases sitting between them. This CDR3 has 12 residues. The DNA for the CDR3 is TGTGCCAGCAGTCGGTACGAGTACGAGCAGTACTTC. It translates to CASSRYEYEQYF.

The V call is TRBV7-6, the J call TRBJ1-1; possible D gene TRBD1, 6 bases. There are 13 residues in the CDR3. Trimming cost V 5 bases and J 1 base, with 8 bases left between them. CDR1 is SGHVS and CDR2 is FNYEAQ in the germline V gene. The CDR3 sequence is CASSRGQNTEAFF. In DNA form, the CDR3 reads TGTGCCAGCAGCCGGGGACAGAACACTGAAGCTTTCTTT.

The chain carries TRBV10-2 and TRBJ1-2; perhaps TRBD1 as D (5 bases). The CDR3 spans 13 residues. Deletions cut 3 bases from V and 5 bases from J, with 10 bases between. Germline V gene lookup returns CDR1 WSHSY and CDR2 SAAADI. The CDR3 sequence: CASSEGRQYGYTF. DNA for the CDR3: TGCGCCAGCAGTGAAGGTCGACAGTATGGCTACACCTTC.

The chain couples TRBV19 to TRBJ1-1; the match to TRBD1 covers 7 bases. The V gene end was trimmed by 6 bases and the J gene end by 6 bases; junction bases not matched to a gene: 7. The CDR3 is 13 amino acids. CDR1 and CDR2 (germline): LNHDA, SQIVND (reference sequence). CDR3 residues: CASSRTGVPEAFF. The CDR3 region has the DNA TGTGCCAGTAGCCGAACAGGGGTCCCTGAAGCTTTCTTT.

The V call is TRBV11-2, the J call TRBJ2-1; D uncertain. The CDR3 runs to 11 residues. Trimming removed 4 bases at V and 7 bases at J, with 5 bases between. The germline CDR1 and CDR2 sequences are SGHAT and FQNNGV. The CDR3 spells CASSWANEQFF. As DNA, the CDR3 is TGTGCCAGCAGCTGGGCGAATGAGCAGTTCTTC.

The V gene is TRBV5-1, the J gene TRBJ2-1, with TRBD2 identical over 11 bases. Looked up from germline, CDR1 is SGHRS and CDR2 is YFSETQ. The J segment lost 7 bases and the V segment lost 4 bases, leaving 7 bases of the junction unmatched. This CDR3 is 15 amino acids long. The CDR3: CASSKDSGGANEQFF. CDR3 nucleotide sequence: TGCGCCAGCAGCAAGGATAGCGGGGGGGCTAATGAGCAGTTCTTC.

The chain couples TRBV12-2 to TRBJ2-6; TRBD2 is taken as the D call from the table, unchecked against the DNA. TRBV12-2 is annotated as a pseudogene. This CDR3 spans 13 amino acids. CDR3 region: CASRLIRANVLTF. The CDR3 nucleotides read TGTGCAAGTCGCTTAATTAGGGCCAACGTCCTGACTTTC.

The CDR3 sequence: CASKQGVSDIQYF. CDR3 nucleotides: TGTGCCAGCAAACAGGGGGTATCGGACATTCAGTACTTC. The rearrangement uses TRBV25-1 and TRBJ2-4; 8 positions agree with TRBD1. CDR3 length: 13 amino acids. With 7 bases clipped from V and 8 bases from J, the junction kept 7 bases outside the gene matches. Per germline, CDR1 MGHDK and CDR2 SYGVNS.

The chain employs TRBV18 and TRBJ2-7, with 7 bases that match TRBD1. From germline, CDR1 is KGHSH and CDR2 LQKENI. The CDR3 is made up of 15 amino acids. Germline trimming cut 4 bases from V and 2 bases from J; bases unmatched to any gene: 8. The CDR3 region is CASSRRDSFTYEQYF. The CDR3 coding sequence is TGTGCCAGCTCACGTCGGGACAGCTTTACCTACGAGCAGTACTTC.

The chain employs TRBV5-5 and TRBJ1-2, with D unresolved. The CDR3 length is 16 residues. With 1 base removed from V and 4 bases from J, the gap between germline ends came to 17 bases. The germline gives CDR1 SGHKS, CDR2 YYEKEE (reference sequence). CDR3 protein: CASSLFSAGAGYGYTF. The CDR3 DNA reads as TGTGCCAGCAGCTTGTTCTCGGCCGGCGCGGGCTATGGCTACACCTTC.

This chain joins TRBV2 and TRBJ2-5; perhaps TRBD1 as D (5 bases). CDR1 is SNHLY, CDR2 FYNNEI, per germline. The CDR3 totals 13 residues. Trimming stripped 6 bases from V and 7 bases from J, with 15 bases between. CDR3 DNA: TGTGCCAGCAGGGGGCGGCGAAGCTTGACCCAGTACTTC. Translation gives CASRGRRSLTQYF.

The CDR3 DNA follows: TGTGCCACCAGCCTTTCTGAGACAGCGTTAAACACCGGGGAGCTGTTTTTT. It yields the protein CATSLSETALNTGELFF. The rearrangement links TRBV15 to TRBJ2-2; D may be TRBD1 (5 bases). CDR3 length: 17 amino acids. Germline lookup yields CDR1 LNHNV and CDR2 YYDKDF (reference sequence). The germline V and J ends were trimmed by 5 bases and 2 bases, with 18 bases remaining between them.

The V and J genes are TRBV2 and TRBJ1-5, with 7 bases that match TRBD1. Trimming removed 1 base from V and 5 bases from J; junction bases left unmatched: 2. The germline gives CDR1 SNHLY, CDR2 FYNNEI. This CDR3 contains 14 residues. DNA for the CDR3: TGTGCCAGCAGTGAAGGACAGGGACATCAGCCCCAGCATTTT. This codes for CASSEGQGHQPQHF. Variable domain in full (rest from reference TRBV2 and TRBJ1-5): EPEVTQTPSHQVTQMGQEVILRCVPISNHLYFYWYRQILGQKVEFLVSFYNNEISEKSEIFDDQFSVERPDGSNFTLKIRSTKLEDSAMYFCASSEGQGHQPQHFGDGTRLSIL.

The chain is built from TRBV4-1 and TRBJ2-6, with D perhaps TRBD1 (6 bases). Trimming left V 3 bases short and J 1 base short, with 22 bases between. The CDR3 loop spans 20 amino acids. Germline CDR1 is MGHRA and CDR2 is YSYEKL. Here the CDR3 reads CASSHDSSGTSHSGANVLTF. The CDR3 DNA reads TGCGCCAGCAGCCACGATTCTTCCGGGACATCACATTCTGGGGCCAACGTCCTGACTTTC.

This clone was detected once. V gene TRBV5-4 combines with J gene TRBJ2-5; 7 positions match TRBD1. The CDR3 runs to 14 residues. V dropped 2 bases and J dropped 4; count of bases not matched to a gene: 5. The germline V gene has CDR1 SGHNT and CDR2 YYREEE (reference sequence). Here the CDR3 DNA reads TGTGCCAGCAGCTTAACAGGGGTGAGAGAGACCCAGTACTTC. It yields the protein CASSLTGVRETQYF. Together with reference TRBV5-4 and TRBJ2-5, the CDR3 gives the full variable domain: ETGVTQSPTHLIKTRGQQVTLRCSSQSGHNTVSWYQQALGQGPQFIFQYYREEENGRGNFPPRFSGLQFPNYSSELNVNALELDDSALYLCASSLTGVRETQYFGPGTRLLVL.

The chain employs TRBV4-2 and TRBJ2-5; perhaps TRBD2 as D (5 bases). From germline, CDR1 is LGHNA and CDR2 YNFKEQ. The V and J ends lost 2 bases and 5 bases respectively, with 15 bases between them. The CDR3 spans 15 residues. The CDR3 bases are TGTGCCAGCAGCCAAAAGGGCTCCCTAGCCGAGACCCAGTACTTC. Amino acids: CASSQKGSLAETQYF.

The CDR3 is CASSSVGGNEQFF. CDR3 in DNA: TGTGCCAGCAGCTCGGTGGGGGGCAATGAGCAGTTCTTC. The chain recombines TRBV5-6 with TRBJ2-1; D perhaps matches TRBD2 (6 bases). Trimming stripped 3 bases from V and 6 bases from J, with 10 bases between. The CDR3 runs to 13 residues. CDR1 SGHDT and CDR2 YYEEEE come from the germline V gene.

The chain joins TRBV5-4 to TRBJ1-1; tentatively, D is TRBD1 (5 bases). Trimming shortened V by 1 base and J by 1 base, and 8 bases separated the two germline ends. CDR1 is SGHNT and CDR2 is YYREEE in the germline V gene (reference sequence). This CDR3 has 14 residues. This CDR3 reads CASSLITGNTEAFF. In DNA form, the CDR3 reads TGTGCCAGCAGCTTGATTACAGGGAACACTGAAGCTTTCTTT.

V is TRBV3-1 (or the pseudogene TRBV3-2) and J is TRBJ2-1; 9 bases are a match to TRBD2. Germline lookup yields CDR1 LGHDT and CDR2 YNNKEL (reference sequence). The CDR3 contains 14 residues. With 3 bases clipped from V and 9 bases from J, the junction kept 6 bases outside the gene matches. The CDR3: CASSHNSGGGEQFF. As DNA, the CDR3 is TGTGCCAGCAGCCACAATAGCGGGGGCGGTGAGCAGTTCTTC.

The rearrangement joins TRBV10-2 to TRBJ2-7, with D perhaps matching TRBD1 (6 bases). Trimming took 2 bases from V and 0 from J, leaving 11 bases between them. From germline, CDR1 is WSHSY and CDR2 SAAADI. This CDR3 is 15 amino acids long. The CDR3 reads CASSEEGEPSYEQYF. DNA for the CDR3: TGCGCCAGCAGTGAGGAGGGGGAGCCCTCCTACGAGCAGTACTTC.

This chain connects TRBV4-2 to TRBJ2-6, with TRBD2 matching over 10 bases. The V gene's germline CDR1 is LGHNA and CDR2 YNFKEQ. There are 22 residues in the CDR3. Trimming at V came to 7 bases and at J to 2 bases, leaving 23 bases not matched to a gene. In DNA form, the CDR3 reads TGTGCCAGCACCTTAATTGATTTCAGGGGACGACTAGCGGGTCCTGGGGCCAACGTCCTGACTTTC. It encodes CASTLIDFRGRLAGPGANVLTF.

The count of this clone is one. The chain uses TRBV18 and TRBJ1-5; tentatively, D is TRBD1 (6 bases). The CDR3 has 13 residues. Germline V gene lookup returns CDR1 KGHSH and CDR2 LQKENI. V was shortened by 6 bases and J by 7 bases, with 13 bases between the two germline ends. This chain's CDR3 is CASSHRVTQPQHF. DNA for the CDR3: TGTGCCAGCTCCCACAGGGTTACCCAGCCCCAGCATTTT.

The rearrangement uses TRBV19 and TRBJ1-4; unclear D gene. The length of the CDR3 is 14 residues. Germline V gene sequence: CDR1 LNHDA, CDR2 SQIVND (reference sequence). Deletions cut 8 bases from V and 0 bases from J, with 10 bases between. The CDR3: CASGLQTTNEKLFF. The CDR3 DNA is TGTGCCAGTGGGCTACAGACAACTAATGAAAAACTGTTTTTT.

The CDR3 sequence: CASSQKWGEEETQYF. Written as DNA, the CDR3 is TGTGCCAGCAGCCAAAAATGGGGCGAGGAAGAGACCCAGTACTTC. The chain has TRBV3-1 (or the pseudogene TRBV3-2) and TRBJ2-5, with D tentatively TRBD1 (5 bases). This CDR3 has 15 residues. Germline V lookup: CDR1 LGHDT, CDR2 YNNKEL (reference sequence). Trimming took off 2 bases at V and 3 bases at J, with 13 bases between the two ends.

The V gene is TRBV2, the J gene TRBJ2-1; D possibly corresponds to TRBD1 (6 bases). V was trimmed by 0 bases and J by 14 bases, leaving 17 bases between them. Germline V gene sequence: CDR1 SNHLY, CDR2 FYNNEI. This CDR3 contains 14 residues. CDR3 region: CASSEAVTGLVEFF. CDR3 nucleotide sequence: TGTGCCAGCAGTGAAGCCGTAACAGGGCTAGTGGAGTTCTTC. Looking up the rest from reference TRBV2 and TRBJ2-1 gives the full variable domain: EPEVTQTPSHQVTQMGQEVILRCVPISNHLYFYWYRQILGQKVEFLVSFYNNEISEKSEIFDDQFSVERPDGSNFTLKIRSTKLEDSAMYFCASSEAVTGLVEFFGPGTRLTVL.